The 16 T cell receptor beta chains below were found in one sample sequenced in a study of OX40 agonist ivuxolimab in advanced cancers. Here immunoSEQ multiplex PCR was the method, and the copy in TCRdb shows in-frame clones only, minus some. In the table there are about 45,000 clones, roughly 82% of which are singletons. Sequenced material: CD4+ or CD8+ T cells sorted from blood, taken in a trial of the OX40 agonist ivuxolimab. The receptor source for this set is an adult with an advanced solid tumor such as melanoma, head and neck, liver or kidney cancer.

The rearrangement links TRBV30 to TRBJ2-7, with TRBD1 identical over 9 bases. CDR3 length: 14 amino acids. V was pared by 4 bases and J by 1 base, with 5 bases of the junction left unmatched. CDR1 is GTSNPN and CDR2 is SVGIG in the germline V gene (reference sequence). This chain's CDR3 is CAWNTGGASYEQYF. The DNA of the CDR3 is TGTGCCTGGAACACAGGGGGCGCGTCCTACGAGCAGTACTTC.

This chain joins TRBV11-2 and TRBJ2-5; 10 bases map to TRBD2. CDR1 is SGHAT, CDR2 FQNNGV, per germline. Germline trimming cut 6 bases from V and 4 bases from J; bases unmatched to any gene: 2. The CDR3 has 13 residues. The CDR3 loop is CASRRLAGETQYF. In DNA form, the CDR3 reads TGTGCCAGCAGGAGACTAGCGGGAGAGACCCAGTACTTC. The full variable domain, completed using reference TRBV11-2 and TRBJ2-5, is EAGVAQSPRYKIIEKRQSVAFWCNPISGHATLYWYQQILGQGPKLLIQFQNNGVVDDSQLPKDRFSAERLKGVDSTLKIQPAKLEDSAVYLCASRRLAGETQYFGPGTRLLVL.

The chain recombines TRBV9 with TRBJ1-6, with a tentative D call TRBD1 (5 bases). Between the trimmed V and J ends, which lost 0 bases and 8 bases, there was a span of 18 bases. Germline V gene data show CDR1 as SGDLS and CDR2 as YYNGEE. This CDR3 is 17 amino acids long. CDR3 bases: TGTGCCAGCAGCGTAGGAGTTGGGGGACTGGGAGATTCACCCCTCCACTTT. Translated, it gives CASSVGVGGLGDSPLHF.

This chain uses TRBV19 with TRBJ2-1; D uncertain. The V and J ends lost 4 bases and 2 bases respectively, with 9 bases between them. The CDR3 runs 14 residues. Germline V lookup: CDR1 LNHDA, CDR2 SQIVND (reference sequence). The CDR3 spells CASSNRSPYNEQFF. The CDR3 DNA reads TGTGCCAGTAGTAACCGGTCCCCCTACAATGAGCAGTTCTTC. Looking up the rest from reference TRBV19 and TRBJ2-1 gives the full variable domain: DGGITQSPKYLFRKEGQNVTLSCEQNLNHDAMYWYRQDPGQGLRLIYYSQIVNDFQKGDIAEGYSVSREKKESFPLTVTSAQKNPTAFYLCASSNRSPYNEQFFGPGTRLTVL.

The rearrangement joins TRBV5-4 to TRBJ2-7; D gene uncertain. This CDR3 has 11 residues. CDR1 and CDR2 (germline): SGHNT, YYREEE (reference sequence). V was clipped by 3 bases and J by 7 bases, with 8 bases between them. CDR3 in DNA: TGTGCCAGCAGCTACTTTGGGGAGCAGTACTTC. The encoded protein is CASSYFGEQYF. The complete variable domain, with remaining parts taken from reference TRBV5-4 and TRBJ2-7, reads ETGVTQSPTHLIKTRGQQVTLRCSSQSGHNTVSWYQQALGQGPQFIFQYYREEENGRGNFPPRFSGLQFPNYSSELNVNALELDDSALYLCASSYFGEQYFGPGTRLTVT.

J is TRBJ2-5 and V is TRBV7-9, with D perhaps matching TRBD1 (5 bases). Trimming pared 5 bases from V and 2 bases from J, leaving 21 bases between. CDR1 is SEHNR and CDR2 is FQNEAQ in the germline V gene (reference sequence). This CDR3 region has 17 residues. The CDR3 loop is CASSRWLGSTVQETQYF. The CDR3 DNA reads as TGTGCCAGCAGCCGTTGGTTAGGGTCGACAGTTCAAGAGACCCAGTACTTC.

The gene calls are TRBV6-6 and TRBJ2-5; 7 positions match TRBD1. The J call may not be correct, given that the DNA end is closer to TRBJ2-7. CDR3 length: 14 residues. Per the germline V gene, CDR1 is MNHNY and CDR2 is SVGAGI (reference sequence). This chain's CDR3 is CASSSPGTDYEQYF. In nucleotides, the CDR3 is TGTGCCAGCAGCTCTCCCGGGACAGACTACGAGCAGTACTTC.

The rearrangement uses TRBV11-2 and TRBJ2-5, with TRBD2 matching 10 bases. The J segment lost 5 bases and the V segment lost 5 bases, leaving 11 bases of the junction unmatched. In germline, CDR1 is SGHAT, CDR2 FQNNGV. The CDR3 is 16 residues long. This CDR3 is CASSPRASGGLETQYF. The CDR3 DNA reads TGTGCCAGCAGCCCACGGGCTAGCGGGGGTCTGGAGACCCAGTACTTC.

The chain employs TRBV12-5 and TRBJ2-2; TRBD2 agrees at 10 bases. Germline loops: CDR1 LGHNT, CDR2 FRNRAP. This CDR3 is built from 15 residues. V shed 6 bases, J shed 1 base, and the junction held 2 bases outside the gene matches. CDR3 sequence (DNA): TGTGCTAGTGGCTCTAGCGGGAGGAACACCGGGGAGCTGTTTTTT. The encoded protein is CASGSSGRNTGELFF.

This chain links TRBV29-1 with TRBJ1-3; the D is unclear. Germline values: CDR1 SQVTM, CDR2 ANQGSEA. Trimming cost V 7 bases and J 0 bases, with 4 bases left between them. This CDR3 spans 11 amino acids. CDR3 nucleotide sequence: TGCAGCGCCTACTCTGGAAACACCATATATTTT. Protein product: CSAYSGNTIYF.

The chain carries TRBV18 and TRBJ2-7; 7 bases are shared with TRBD1. Germline loops: CDR1 KGHSH, CDR2 LQKENI. V gave up 4 bases and J gave up 4 bases; unmatched junction bases: 4. The CDR3 consists of 13 residues. CDR3 sequence reads: CASSRDRAYEQYF. The CDR3 DNA is TGTGCCAGCTCACGGGACAGAGCTTACGAGCAGTACTTC. Full variable domain (rest looked up from reference TRBV18 and TRBJ2-7): NAGVMQNPRHLVRRRGQEARLRCSPMKGHSHVYWYRQLPEEGLKFMVYLQKENIIDESGMPKERFSAEFPKEGPSILRIQQVVRGDSAAYFCASSRDRAYEQYFGPGTRLTVT.

This chain connects TRBV28 to TRBJ1-1, with a weak D call TRBD1 (5 bases). This CDR3 has 16 amino acids. The germline V gene encodes CDR1 MDHEN and CDR2 SYDVKM. Between the trimmed V and J ends, which lost 5 bases and 0 bases, there was a span of 16 bases. CDR3 region: CASSPIQGLMNTEAFF. DNA for the CDR3: TGTGCCAGCAGTCCTATCCAGGGCCTAATGAACACTGAAGCTTTCTTT.

Remarks on this clone: The junction shows a germline mismatch at one end, possibly a read error. The chain couples TRBV7-7 to TRBJ1-6; D gene uncertain. This CDR3 contains 17 residues. Germline V gene data show CDR1 as SSHAT and CDR2 as FNYEAQ (reference sequence). This chain's CDR3 is CASSPVHKSSYNSPLHF. DNA of the CDR3: TGTGCTAGCAGCCCCGTCCACAAGAGCTCCTATAATTCACCCCTCCACTTT.

This sequence joins TRBV27 and TRBJ2-5; D unresolved. In germline, CDR1 is MNHEY, CDR2 SMNVEV (reference sequence). Trimming took 6 bases from V and 3 from J, leaving 8 bases between them. The CDR3 consists of 12 residues. In DNA, the CDR3 is TGTGCCAGCAGCCGAACAAAAGAGACCCAGTACTTC. Encoded protein: CASSRTKETQYF.

V gene TRBV5-8 combines with J gene TRBJ2-4, with 9 bases lining up with TRBD1. This CDR3 has 14 residues. V trimming: 6 bases; J trimming: 7 bases; junction bases outside the gene matches: 8. Looked up from germline, CDR1 is SGHTS and CDR2 is YDEGEE. Written as DNA, the CDR3 is TGTGCCAGCACCGCCGGGACAGGGAAGAACATTCAGTACTTC. It encodes CASTAGTGKNIQYF. The full variable domain, completed using reference TRBV5-8 and TRBJ2-4, is EAGVTQSPTHLIKTRGQQATLRCSPISGHTSVYWYQQALGLGLQFLLWYDEGEERNRGNFPPRFSGRQFPNYSSELNVNALELEDSALYLCASTAGTGKNIQYFGAGTRLSVL.

CDR3 DNA sequence: TGTGCCAGCAGTGTGGCTAGCGGGGGCCGGCGTCTCTCCTACGAGCAGTACTTC. Amino acid sequence: CASSVASGGRRLSYEQYF. The V and J genes are TRBV2 and TRBJ2-7; 10 bases line up with TRBD2. Germline CDR1 reads SNHLY; CDR2 reads FYNNEI. The CDR3 has 18 amino acids. V was clipped by 4 bases and J by 0 bases; unmatched bases: 12.